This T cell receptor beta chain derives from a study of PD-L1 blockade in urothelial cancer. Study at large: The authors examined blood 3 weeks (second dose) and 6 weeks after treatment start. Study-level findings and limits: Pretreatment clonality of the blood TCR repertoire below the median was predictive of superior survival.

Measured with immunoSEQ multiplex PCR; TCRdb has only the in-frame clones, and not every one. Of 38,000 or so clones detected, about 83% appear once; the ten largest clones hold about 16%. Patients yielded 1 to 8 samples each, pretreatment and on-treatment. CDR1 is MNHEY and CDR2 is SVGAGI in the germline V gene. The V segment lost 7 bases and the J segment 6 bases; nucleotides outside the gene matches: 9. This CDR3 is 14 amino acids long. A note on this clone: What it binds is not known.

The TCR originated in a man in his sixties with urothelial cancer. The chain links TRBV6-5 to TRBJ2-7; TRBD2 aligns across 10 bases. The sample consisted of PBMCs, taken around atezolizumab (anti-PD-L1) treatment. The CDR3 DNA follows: TGTGCCAGCAAACCGGGACTAGCGACCCCCGAGCAGTACTTC. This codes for CASKPGLATPEQYF.